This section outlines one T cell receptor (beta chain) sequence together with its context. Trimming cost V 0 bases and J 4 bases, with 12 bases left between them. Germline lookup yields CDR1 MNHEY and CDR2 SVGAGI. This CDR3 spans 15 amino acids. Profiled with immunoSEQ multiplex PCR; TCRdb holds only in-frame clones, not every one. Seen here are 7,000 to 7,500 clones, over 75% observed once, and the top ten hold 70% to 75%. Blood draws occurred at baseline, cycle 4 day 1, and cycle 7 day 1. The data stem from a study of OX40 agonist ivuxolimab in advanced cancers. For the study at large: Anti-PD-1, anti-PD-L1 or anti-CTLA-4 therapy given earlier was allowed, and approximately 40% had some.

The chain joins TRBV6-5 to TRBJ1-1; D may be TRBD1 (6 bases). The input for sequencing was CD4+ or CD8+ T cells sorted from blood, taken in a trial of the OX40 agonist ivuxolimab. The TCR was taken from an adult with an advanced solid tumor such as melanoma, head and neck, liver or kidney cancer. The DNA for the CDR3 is TGTGCCAGCAGTTACTCAGGGGGGCTGGGCACTGAAGCTTTCTTT. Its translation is CASSYSGGLGTEAFF.